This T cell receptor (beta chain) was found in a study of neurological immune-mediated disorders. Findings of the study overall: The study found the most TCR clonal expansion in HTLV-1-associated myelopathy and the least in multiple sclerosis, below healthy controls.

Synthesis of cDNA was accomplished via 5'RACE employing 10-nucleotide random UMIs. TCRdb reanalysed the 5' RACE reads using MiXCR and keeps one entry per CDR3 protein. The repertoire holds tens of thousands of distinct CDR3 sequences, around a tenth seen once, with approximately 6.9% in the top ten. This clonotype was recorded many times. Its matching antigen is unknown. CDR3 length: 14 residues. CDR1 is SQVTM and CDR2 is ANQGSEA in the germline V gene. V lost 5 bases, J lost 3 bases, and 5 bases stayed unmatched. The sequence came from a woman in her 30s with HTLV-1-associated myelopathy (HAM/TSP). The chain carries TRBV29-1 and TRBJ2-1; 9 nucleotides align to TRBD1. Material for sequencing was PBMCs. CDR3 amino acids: CSVRGTGYYNEQFF. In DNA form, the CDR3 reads TGCAGCGTTCGGGGGACAGGGTACTACAATGAGCAGTTCTTC.